This paragraph covers one T cell receptor beta chain sequence. Authors' data handling: Estimated nucleated cell counts came from reference gene primer amplification. Measured with immunoSEQ multiplex PCR; TCRdb has only the in-frame clones, and not every one. The DNA was the basis for D and trimming; V, J and clone size are from that table. Of 160,000 or so clones listed, 86% are singletons. The data are from a study of blood T cell repertoires in COVID-19. Study background: Samples representing acute and convalescent COVID-19 were sourced from the United States, Italy and Spain. In each case, the material was cDNA or gDNA derived from T cells, B-cell-depleted T cells, or PBMCs.

This CDR3 contains 16 residues. CDR1 and CDR2 (germline): ENHRY, SYGVKD. The V segment lost 0 bases and the J segment 3 bases; nucleotides outside the gene matches: 6. The sample consisted of peripheral blood. The sequence derives from a woman aged 70 to 79 with acute or convalescent COVID-19. V gene TRBV10-3 combines with J gene TRBJ2-5, with TRBD1 matching over 8 bases. The CDR3 is CAISESSLTGEETQYF. The CDR3 coding sequence is TGTGCCATCAGTGAGTCAAGCCTGACAGGGGAAGAGACCCAGTACTTC.